The 18 T cell receptor beta chains below come from one sample, sequenced in a study of response to subunit inactivated influenza vaccine. In TCRdb, the RT-PCR reads were re-called with MiXCR into one record per CDR3 protein. Of roughly 460,000 distinct CDR3 sequences listed, approximately 11% were seen once; the top ten hold roughly 12%. The sample consisted of PBMCs from blood, taken about 40 days after vaccination. These receptors came from a man aged 50 to 59 who received an inactivated influenza vaccine.

This clonotype occurred a few times. J is TRBJ1-6 and V is TRBV11-1; no firm D call. V dropped 1 base and J dropped 11 bases, with 12 bases sitting between them. Germline CDR1 is SGHAT and CDR2 is FQDESV (reference sequence). CDR3 length equals 14 residues. CDR3 bases: TGTGCCAGCAGCTTAGGCGGACTCCGGGCACCCCTCCACTTT. Translating gives CASSLGGLRAPLHF.

This clonotype appeared many times. DNA of the CDR3: TGCGCCAGCAGCCACGTTGGGGGGAACTATGGCTACACCTTC. Translated: CASSHVGGNYGYTF. V usage is TRBV4-1 and J usage is TRBJ1-2; D is perhaps TRBD1 (5 bases). This CDR3 contains 14 residues. Between the trimmed V and J ends, which lost 3 bases and 2 bases, there was a span of 10 bases. Germline V gene sequence: CDR1 MGHRA, CDR2 YSYEKL.

The chain carries TRBV9 and TRBJ2-5; 8 positions match TRBD1. Germline V CDR1 and CDR2: SGDLS, YYNGEE. CDR3 size: 15 residues. V was pared by 0 bases and J by 5 bases, with 6 bases of the junction left unmatched. CDR3 sequence: CASSVDGTGKETQYF. The DNA for the CDR3 is TGTGCCAGCAGCGTAGATGGGACAGGCAAGGAGACCCAGTACTTC.

This clonotype was recorded at least ten times. The V gene is TRBV28, the J gene TRBJ1-5; D gene uncertain. Trimming stripped 10 bases from V and 0 bases from J, with 10 bases between. The CDR3 spans 13 residues. Looked up from germline, CDR1 is MDHEN and CDR2 is SYDVKM. Written as DNA, the CDR3 is TGTGCCACCGACCGGGATAGCAATCAGCCCCAGCATTTT. As protein: CATDRDSNQPQHF.

This clonotype showed up many times. CDR3 residues: CASSRDRGPNQPQHF. CDR3 nucleotides: TGTGCCAGCAGTCGGGACAGGGGGCCGAATCAGCCCCAGCATTTT. The chain carries TRBV4-2 and TRBJ1-5; 12 bases match TRBD1. The CDR3 contains 15 residues. The junction had 4 bases not matched to a gene; V was cut back by 6 bases and J by 4 bases. Germline CDR1 is LGHNA and CDR2 is YNFKEQ.

The V call is TRBV29-1, the J call TRBJ2-7; D tentatively fits TRBD1 or TRBD2 (5 bases each). V dropped 4 bases and J dropped 0 bases, with 10 bases sitting between them. CDR1 and CDR2 from the germline V gene are SQVTM and ANQGSEA. The CDR3 sequence is 13 residues long. CDR3 protein: CSVAAGSSYEQYF. The CDR3 DNA sequence: TGCAGCGTTGCCGCAGGGAGCTCCTACGAGCAGTACTTC.

This clonotype has a count of ten or more. The rearrangement uses TRBV20-1 and TRBJ2-5, with TRBD1 matching 7 bases. From germline, CDR1 is DFQATT and CDR2 SNEGSKA (reference sequence). This CDR3 is 14 amino acids long. The J segment lost 6 bases and the V segment lost 3 bases, leaving 10 bases of the junction unmatched. The CDR3 DNA sequence: TGCAGTGCTAGCGGCGGCAGGGGGTCGAAGACCCAGTACTTC. Protein: CSASGGRGSKTQYF.

Ten or more counts support this clonotype. The chain combines TRBV12-3 or TRBV12-4 with TRBJ1-2; the D is unclear. This CDR3 region has 12 residues. Trimming left V 6 bases short and J 7 bases short, with 12 bases between. The CDR3 region is CASRSIEGGYTF. The CDR3 DNA reads TGTGCCAGCAGATCCATTGAGGGTGGCTACACCTTC.

The V and J genes are TRBV6-4 and TRBJ2-2, with D possibly being TRBD2 (6 bases). CDR1 MRHNA and CDR2 SNTAGT come from the germline V gene. CDR3 length: 14 residues. Trimming removed 7 bases at V and 6 bases at J, with 15 bases between. CDR3 in amino acids: CASTLSGVAGELFF. CDR3 bases: TGTGCCAGCACCCTCTCGGGAGTGGCCGGGGAGCTGTTTTTT.

The table lists this clonotype with many counts. The chain has TRBV6-6 and TRBJ2-7; D unresolved. CDR3 length: 12 residues. Germline V gene lookup returns CDR1 MNHNY and CDR2 SVGAGI (reference sequence). V gave up 5 bases and J gave up 6 bases, with 11 bases separating them. This CDR3 reads CASSPLGSEQYF. Written as DNA, the CDR3 is TGTGCCAGCAGTCCTTTAGGGTCCGAGCAGTACTTC.

The V call is TRBV11-2, the J call TRBJ2-6, with D possibly being TRBD1 or TRBD2 (7 bases each). Germline values: CDR1 SGHAT, CDR2 FQNNGV. V was clipped by 1 base and J by 4 bases, with 20 bases between them. The CDR3 sequence is 19 residues long. DNA for the CDR3: TGTGCCAGCAGCTTAGTAGGGGGCGGGGGTGCGACAGGGGCCAACGTCCTGACTTTC. Translation: CASSLVGGGGATGANVLTF.

Written as DNA, the CDR3 is TGCAGTGCTAGAGCTGGGGGGGCAACTACCTACGAGCAGTACTTC. Translation: CSARAGGATTYEQYF. The chain couples TRBV20-1 to TRBJ2-7, with D perhaps TRBD2 (7 bases). The CDR3 runs 15 residues. Looked up from germline, CDR1 is DFQATT and CDR2 is SNEGSKA (reference sequence). V was pared by 1 base and J by 2 bases, with 15 bases between.

This clonotype was detected many times. V gene TRBV5-1 combines with J gene TRBJ2-2, with TRBD2 identical over 8 bases. The length of the CDR3 is 15 residues. V gave up 4 bases and J gave up 4 bases; unmatched junction bases: 6. The germline V gene has CDR1 SGHRS and CDR2 YFSETQ. Here the CDR3 reads CASSPGLGGTGELFF. CDR3 DNA sequence: TGCGCCAGCAGCCCGGGACTAGGGGGCACCGGGGAGCTGTTTTTT.

The gene calls are TRBV10-1 and TRBJ2-2; D remains ambiguous. CDR1 is WNHNN, CDR2 SYGVQD, per germline (reference sequence). The V end lost 6 bases, the J end lost 4 bases, and 9 bases lay between the germline ends. The CDR3 covers 13 residues. CDR3 in DNA: TGCGCCAGCAGAGCCGACATCACCGGGGAGCTGTTTTTT. Residues: CASRADITGELFF.

The chain employs TRBV6-1 and TRBJ1-3; tentatively, D is TRBD1 (6 bases). V lost 5 bases and J 4 bases, leaving 9 bases between the germline ends. This CDR3 spans 13 amino acids. The germline CDR1 and CDR2 sequences are MNHNS and SASEGT. The CDR3 DNA is TGTGCCAGCAGTCGGACAGAAGGAAACACCATATATTTT. Translating it yields CASSRTEGNTIYF.

In its sample, this clonotype was seen many times. J is TRBJ2-2 and V is TRBV12-3 or TRBV12-4, with 10 positions matching TRBD2. CDR3 size: 16 residues. J gave up 0 bases and V 6 bases, and 4 bases lay outside the gene matches. In DNA, the CDR3 is TGTGCCAGCAGCCGAACTAGCGGGGCGAACACCGGGGAGCTGTTTTTT. This codes for CASSRTSGANTGELFF.

This sequence joins TRBV4-2 and TRBJ2-1, with 7 bases lining up with TRBD2. V lost 0 bases, J lost 4 bases, and 9 bases stayed unmatched. The CDR3 consists of 17 residues. The V gene's germline CDR1 is LGHNA and CDR2 YNFKEQ. The DNA for the CDR3 is TGTGCCAGCAGCCAAGATTCGGGTAGCGGGTTATACAATGAGCAGTTCTTC. Translated: CASSQDSGSGLYNEQFF.

This clonotype was found a few times. V and J are TRBV4-1 and TRBJ2-5, with 7 bases identical to TRBD2. Germline V gives CDR1 MGHRA, CDR2 YSYEKL. The junction had 9 bases not matched to a gene; V was cut back by 0 bases and J by 5 bases. This CDR3 is 16 amino acids long. The CDR3, as DNA: TGCGCCAGCAGCCAAGATATAGCGGGCCAGTTCGAGACCCAGTACTTC. This sequence encodes CASSQDIAGQFETQYF.